The next 15 T cell receptor beta chains were all read from a single sample in a study of T cell responses to AZD1222 COVID-19 vaccine. Measured with immunoSEQ multiplex PCR; TCRdb has only the in-frame clones, and not every one. The sample carries about 140,000 clones, roughly 85% recorded once. Sample: peripheral blood, taken on day 0 of AZD1222 vaccination. The receptors derive from an adult in good health.

The V call is TRBV19, the J call TRBJ1-3; D may be TRBD1 (5 bases). This CDR3 spans 16 amino acids. Between the trimmed V and J ends, which lost 3 bases and 0 bases, there was a span of 12 bases. The germline gives CDR1 LNHDA, CDR2 SQIVND (reference sequence). The CDR3 region is CASSIEGISSGNTIYF. In nucleotides, the CDR3 is TGTGCCAGTAGTATCGAGGGGATAAGCTCTGGAAACACCATATATTTT.

This chain connects TRBV6-1 to TRBJ1-2; no clear D gene. CDR1 is MNHNS, CDR2 SASEGT, per germline. The V end was cut by 3 bases, the J end by 7 bases, with 15 bases between. This CDR3 region has 14 residues. The CDR3 bases are TGTGCCAGCAGTGACGGGCGGGGTTCGGGTGGCTACACCTTC. Protein product: CASSDGRGSGGYTF.

The chain couples TRBV14 to TRBJ2-7, with 9 bases aligning to TRBD1. The CDR3 spans 15 residues. The V gene end was trimmed by 3 bases and the J gene end by 0 bases; junction bases not matched to a gene: 3. Germline loops: CDR1 SGHDN, CDR2 FVKESK. CDR3 in DNA: TGTGCCAGCAGCCAGGGGGGACAGGGCTCCTACGAGCAGTACTTC. This codes for CASSQGGQGSYEQYF.

Points on this clone: A much larger clone lies one base from this, so it may be a read error. CDR3 region: CAGSPDMGTGELFF. For the CDR3, the DNA is TGCGCCGGCAGCCCAGATATGGGAACCGGGGAGCTGTTTTTT. The V call is TRBV4-1, the J call TRBJ2-2; D is uncertain. CDR1 MGHRA and CDR2 YSYEKL come from the germline V gene. This CDR3 is built from 14 residues.

The chain carries TRBV24-1 and TRBJ1-5; TRBD1 matches 11 bases. V lost 4 bases, J lost 3 bases, and 4 bases stayed unmatched. This CDR3 is 16 amino acids long. The germline CDR1 and CDR2 sequences are KGHDR and SFDVKD. The CDR3 coding sequence is TGTGCCACCAGTGACGCGGGACAGGGGGACAATCAGCCCCAGCATTTT. This translates into CATSDAGQGDNQPQHF.

The rearrangement joins TRBV7-8 to TRBJ2-3; D not resolved. The CDR3 is 15 amino acids. With 5 bases removed from V and 2 bases from J, the gap between germline ends came to 14 bases. Looked up from germline, CDR1 is SGHVS and CDR2 is FQNEAQ. The CDR3 bases are TGTGCCAGCAGCCACCATCTTCTATACACAGATACGCAGTATTTT. It encodes CASSHHLLYTDTQYF.

The V gene is TRBV4-1, the J gene TRBJ1-3, with TRBD1 matching 10 bases. CDR1 and CDR2 (germline): MGHRA, YSYEKL. With V trimmed by 3 bases and J by 1 base, 12 bases remained unmatched. This CDR3 contains 19 residues. The CDR3 region is CASSQRTLGTGASGNTIYF. DNA for the CDR3: TGCGCCAGCAGCCAGAGAACCCTCGGGACAGGGGCATCTGGAAACACCATATATTTT.

The chain carries TRBV21-1 and TRBJ2-7; no DNA check was done on the table's D call, TRBD2. TRBV21-1 is assigned pseudogene status. The CDR3 is 11 amino acids. CDR3 sequence: CASSKVDFPDF. DNA for the CDR3: TGTGCCAGCAGCAAAGTGGACTTTCCGGACTTC.

This clone was recorded once. The chain couples TRBV7-8 to TRBJ2-7, with 7 bases fitting TRBD1. CDR1 and CDR2 (germline): SGHVS, FQNEAQ. The length of the CDR3 is 17 residues. The V gene end was trimmed by 0 bases and the J gene end by 2 bases; junction bases not matched to a gene: 10. The DNA for the CDR3 is TGTGCCAGCAGCTTAGCGCCGGGGACAGCAATCACCTACGAGCAGTACTTC. It specifies CASSLAPGTAITYEQYF.

This clone was counted between two and nine times. This CDR3 is also generated by other DNA sequences in the sample. This chain joins TRBV7-8 and TRBJ2-5; a weak D match, TRBD2 (5 bases). The germline V gene has CDR1 SGHVS and CDR2 FQNEAQ. The germline V and J ends were trimmed by 5 bases and 7 bases, with 17 bases remaining between them. The CDR3 runs 14 residues. In nucleotides, the CDR3 is TGTGCCAGCAGCGGAGGCCCCCTGGTTGGGACCCAGTACTTC. Translation: CASSGGPLVGTQYF. Complete variable domain (other parts from reference TRBV7-8 and TRBJ2-5): GAGVSQSPRYKVAKRGQDVALRCDPISGHVSLFWYQQALGQGPEFLTYFQNEAQLDKSGLPSDRFFAERPEGSVSTLKIQRTQQEDSAVYLCASSGGPLVGTQYFGPGTRLLVL.

The V gene is TRBV19, the J gene TRBJ1-4; TRBD1 agrees at 10 bases. Germline V gene data show CDR1 as LNHDA and CDR2 as SQIVND (reference sequence). The junction had 10 bases not matched to a gene; V was cut back by 1 base and J by 8 bases. CDR3 length: 17 residues. The CDR3 here is CASSIARGQGGGEKLFF. The CDR3 DNA reads TGTGCCAGTAGTATAGCGCGCGGACAGGGGGGTGGCGAAAAACTGTTTTTT.

The chain joins TRBV18 to TRBJ2-3, with D possibly matching TRBD2 (5 bases). CDR1 and CDR2 (germline): KGHSH, LQKENI. The CDR3 is 15 amino acids. Trimming left V 4 bases short and J 1 base short, with 12 bases between. As DNA, the CDR3 is TGTGCCAGCTCACGGTCCAGCGGAGGCACAGATACGCAGTATTTT. This encodes CASSRSSGGTDTQYF.

The rearrangement joins TRBV28 to TRBJ1-4; D ambiguous. CDR3 length equals 18 residues. Germline V CDR1 and CDR2: MDHEN, SYDVKM. V gave up 2 bases and J gave up 0 bases, with 16 bases separating them. The CDR3, as DNA: TGTGCCAGCAGTTTAGGGCGGTCCTCAGTTGCAACTAATGAAAAACTGTTTTTT. Translating gives CASSLGRSSVATNEKLFF.

V usage is TRBV19 and J usage is TRBJ1-5; D gene unclear. CDR1 is LNHDA, CDR2 SQIVND, per germline (reference sequence). The germline V and J ends were trimmed by 7 bases and 3 bases, with 10 bases remaining between them. The CDR3 has 13 residues. CDR3 DNA sequence: TGTGCCAGTAACCAGGTGCACAATCAGCCCCAGCATTTT. This translates into CASNQVHNQPQHF.

This clone has more than one count but fewer than ten. The gene calls are TRBV12-5 and TRBJ2-1; 8 bases agree with TRBD2. The CDR3 sequence is 17 residues long. The V gene's germline CDR1 is LGHNT and CDR2 FRNRAP. V dropped 5 bases and J dropped 9; count of bases not matched to a gene: 18. In DNA form, the CDR3 reads TGTGCTAGTGGTACTGGCCCCCGGGGACTAGGGCATGGTGAGCAGTTCTTC. The encoded protein is CASGTGPRGLGHGEQFF.